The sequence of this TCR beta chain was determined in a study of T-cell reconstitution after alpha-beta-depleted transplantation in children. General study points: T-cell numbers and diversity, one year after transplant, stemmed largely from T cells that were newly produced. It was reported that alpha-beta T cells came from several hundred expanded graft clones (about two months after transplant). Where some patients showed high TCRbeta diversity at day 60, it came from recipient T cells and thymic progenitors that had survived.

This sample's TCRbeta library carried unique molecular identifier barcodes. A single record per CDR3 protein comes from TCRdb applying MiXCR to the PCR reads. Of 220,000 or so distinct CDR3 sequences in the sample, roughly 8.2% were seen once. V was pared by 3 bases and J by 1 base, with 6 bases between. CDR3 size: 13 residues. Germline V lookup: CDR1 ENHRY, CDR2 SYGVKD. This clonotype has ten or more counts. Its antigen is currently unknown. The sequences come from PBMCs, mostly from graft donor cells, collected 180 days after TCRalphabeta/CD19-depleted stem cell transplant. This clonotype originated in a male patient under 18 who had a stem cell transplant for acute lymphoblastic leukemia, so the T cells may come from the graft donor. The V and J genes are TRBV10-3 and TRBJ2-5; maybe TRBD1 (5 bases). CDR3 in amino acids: CAISDRVQETQYF. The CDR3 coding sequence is TGTGCCATCAGTGACAGGGTCCAAGAGACCCAGTACTTC.